This TCR beta chain comes out of a study of chemoradiotherapy in HPV16-positive cancers. At the level of the study: Functional T-cell assays on two HPV16-positive patients' cells defined candidate HPV-specific clones and common TCR motifs.

A note on this clone: Its antigen remains unidentified.

Using immunoSEQ multiplex PCR, the repertoire was profiled, and TCRdb retains in-frame clones only, with some absent. The repertoire has fewer than 1,900 clones, over 65% of them found once; the top ten carry 6.2%. Notes on the study in general: Only a couple of HPV16-positive patients supplied the functional HPV-specificity definition. HPV-responsive T-cell expansion during chemoradiotherapy was linked to improved recurrence-free survival in HPV16-positive patients.

This CDR3 contains 14 residues. Germline loops: CDR1 SEHNR, CDR2 FQNEAQ (reference sequence). V was clipped by 11 bases and J by 6 bases; unmatched bases: 8. Sequenced here: tumor tissue, sampled from a patient who underwent chemoradiotherapy. The TCR comes from a human donor with HPV-associated anogenital cancer. J is TRBJ2-2 and V is TRBV7-9; TRBD2 agrees at 11 bases. The CDR3 DNA sequence: TGTGCCGGAACTAGCGGGAGTGGAGCCGGGGAGCTGTTTTTT. As protein: CAGTSGSGAGELFF.